One sample yielded the 22 T cell receptor beta chains listed below, sequenced in a study of shared T cell receptors in the human thymus. Sequencing was performed with immunoSEQ multiplex PCR; in TCRdb, only in-frame clones are kept and a portion is missing. This table has approximately 490,000 clones, about four fifths appearing once. Another study also made use of these data, one on human thymus T cells.

Sequenced sample: thymocytes. Receptors originate from a boy in the first two years of life with a congenital heart defect.

The chain couples TRBV14 to TRBJ2-7; no clear D gene. V gave up 1 base and J gave up 3 bases, with 7 bases separating them. The length of the CDR3 is 13 residues. CDR1 and CDR2 from the germline V gene are SGHDN and FVKESK. CDR3: CASSQGLGYEQYF. CDR3 DNA sequence: TGTGCCAGCAGCCAAGGTCTAGGCTACGAGCAGTACTTC.

The chain couples TRBV7-8 to TRBJ1-1, with D perhaps matching TRBD1 (5 bases). V shed 5 bases and J shed 5 bases, with 18 bases lying between them. This CDR3 contains 15 residues. From germline, CDR1 is SGHVS and CDR2 FQNEAQ. CDR3 coding DNA: TGTGCCAGCAGCCGTCCCGGGACTGCCGAAACTGAAGCTTTCTTT. Its protein product is CASSRPGTAETEAFF.

This clone was detected only once. J is TRBJ2-7 and V is TRBV14; 10 nucleotides match TRBD2. V lost 0 bases and J lost 3; bases outside the gene matches: 8. Germline-derived CDR1 and CDR2 are SGHDN and FVKESK. CDR3 length: 17 residues. For the CDR3, the DNA is TGTGCCAGCAGCCAAGAAGGGGCTAGCGGGAGTGGCTACGAGCAGTACTTC. This translates into CASSQEGASGSGYEQYF.

The gene calls are TRBV19 and TRBJ1-5; D might be TRBD1 (5 bases). Germline V gives CDR1 LNHDA, CDR2 SQIVND (reference sequence). CDR3 length: 18 amino acids. V was trimmed by 5 bases and J by 2 bases, leaving 22 bases between them. The CDR3 DNA follows: TGTGCCAGTAGTCCCCCCCCAGGGTGGGGACTTGGCAATCAGCCCCAGCATTTT. Amino acid sequence: CASSPPPGWGLGNQPQHF. The full variable domain, with the rest looked up from reference TRBV19 and TRBJ1-5, is DGGITQSPKYLFRKEGQNVTLSCEQNLNHDAMYWYRQDPGQGLRLIYYSQIVNDFQKGDIAEGYSVSREKKESFPLTVTSAQKNPTAFYLCASSPPPGWGLGNQPQHFGDGTRLSIL.

In DNA, the CDR3 is TGTGCCAGCAGTGAAGTCCGATCAGGAGGGGAGCAGTTCTTC. Residues: CASSEVRSGGEQFF. V gene TRBV6-1 combines with J gene TRBJ2-1, with D perhaps matching TRBD2 (6 bases). Per germline, CDR1 MNHNS and CDR2 SASEGT. Trimming stripped 1 base from V and 10 bases from J, with 14 bases between. This CDR3 spans 14 amino acids.

This clone turned up a few times. The chain joins TRBV2 to TRBJ2-1; weak D call: TRBD1 (5 bases). CDR3 length: 15 residues. The germline V gene has CDR1 SNHLY and CDR2 FYNNEI. Trimming removed 0 bases at V and 3 bases at J, with 9 bases between. The CDR3 nucleotides read TGTGCCAGCAGTGAAGCGGGGCAGGACTACAATGAGCAGTTCTTC. Translating gives CASSEAGQDYNEQFF.

The chain uses TRBV5-1 and TRBJ2-3, with TRBD2 matching 10 bases. CDR3 size: 16 residues. Germline V CDR1 and CDR2: SGHRS, YFSETQ. The junction had 7 bases not matched to a gene; V was cut back by 0 bases and J by 6 bases. CDR3 loop: CASSLVSLAGVDTQYF. CDR3 DNA sequence: TGCGCCAGCAGCTTGGTATCTCTAGCGGGAGTGGATACGCAGTATTTT.

The chain recombines TRBV27 with TRBJ2-7; 11 bases agree with TRBD2. Germline V gene lookup returns CDR1 MNHEY and CDR2 SMNVEV (reference sequence). The CDR3 consists of 16 residues. J was trimmed by 4 bases and V by 7 bases; bases with no gene match: 12. The CDR3 is CASINRTSGSRYEQYF. The CDR3 DNA sequence: TGTGCCAGCATTAACAGAACTAGCGGGAGTCGGTACGAGCAGTACTTC.

The genes are TRBV18 and TRBJ2-5; 7 bases align to TRBD2. There are 16 residues in the CDR3. Trimming took 0 bases from V and 4 from J; bases not matched to a gene: 8. Germline loops: CDR1 KGHSH, CDR2 LQKENI. CDR3 protein: CASSPPVVGGPETQYF. The CDR3 region has the DNA TGTGCCAGCTCACCACCCGTGGTGGGAGGGCCAGAGACCCAGTACTTC. The complete variable domain, with remaining parts taken from reference TRBV18 and TRBJ2-5, reads NAGVMQNPRHLVRRRGQEARLRCSPMKGHSHVYWYRQLPEEGLKFMVYLQKENIIDESGMPKERFSAEFPKEGPSILRIQQVVRGDSAAYFCASSPPVVGGPETQYFGPGTRLLVL.

The chain joins TRBV5-1 to TRBJ2-1, with 9 positions matching TRBD2. Germline CDR1 is SGHRS and CDR2 is YFSETQ. The CDR3 is 16 amino acids. The V and J ends lost 0 bases and 8 bases, in that order; junction bases with no gene match: 9. The CDR3 loop is CASSLESSGRSDEQFF. In DNA form, the CDR3 reads TGCGCCAGCAGCTTGGAGAGTAGCGGGAGATCTGATGAGCAGTTCTTC.

This clone was observed once. The CDR3 loop is CASSKNLNGERLYEQYF. Written as DNA, the CDR3 is TGTGCCAGCAGCAAAAACCTTAACGGGGAGCGACTCTACGAGCAGTACTTC. V gene TRBV5-4 combines with J gene TRBJ2-7; D is possibly TRBD2 (5 bases). The CDR3 sequence is 17 residues long. The V gene lost 4 bases and the J gene lost 3 bases, with 23 bases spanning the gap. The germline V gene has CDR1 SGHNT and CDR2 YYREEE (reference sequence).

Written as DNA, the CDR3 is TGTGCCAGCAGTGACGGGGGGAATGAGCAGTTCTTC. Encoded protein: CASSDGGNEQFF. The chain employs TRBV6-4 and TRBJ2-1, with a weak D call TRBD2 (6 bases). This CDR3 comprises 12 residues. Trimming took 2 bases from V and 7 from J, leaving 6 bases between them. CDR1 is MRHNA, CDR2 SNTAGT, per germline.

There are a few counts of this clone. The chain recombines TRBV4-3 with TRBJ1-3; unclear D gene. Germline loops: CDR1 LGHNA, CDR2 YSLEER. This CDR3 spans 17 amino acids. V was pared by 1 base and J by 7 bases, with 20 bases between. In DNA form, the CDR3 reads TGCGCCAGCAGCCAAGGTTTTAGCAGCGGGGTTGTGAACACCATATATTTT. Translated, it gives CASSQGFSSGVVNTIYF.

The chain links TRBV18 to TRBJ2-7; D remains unclear. V was cut by 6 bases and J by 0 bases, with 15 bases left in between. This CDR3 comprises 15 residues. The germline V gene has CDR1 KGHSH and CDR2 LQKENI. The CDR3 region has the DNA TGTGCCAGCTCTCCCTCTGAGCAAGCCTCCTACGAGCAGTACTTC. It encodes CASSPSEQASYEQYF.

This sequence joins TRBV19 and TRBJ2-1; D not certain. The CDR3 sequence is 11 residues long. V lost 6 bases to trimming and J lost 8 bases, with 8 bases between them. Germline CDR1 reads LNHDA; CDR2 reads SQIVND (reference sequence). The CDR3 protein is CASRGRYEQFF. The DNA of the CDR3 is TGTGCCAGTAGGGGCCGATATGAGCAGTTCTTC.

Only a few counts were recorded for this clone. The genes are TRBV6-5 and TRBJ1-2; 7 positions match TRBD1. The CDR3 is made up of 15 amino acids. V shed 8 bases and J 6 bases; nucleotides not matched to a gene: 15. Germline V CDR1 and CDR2: MNHEY, SVGAGI. The CDR3 DNA is TGTGCCAGCCGATCCCTCCCTGACAGGGACGATGGCTACACCTTC. Amino acid sequence: CASRSLPDRDDGYTF.

The chain links TRBV4-3 to TRBJ1-4, with TRBD1 matching over 8 bases. This CDR3 is 15 amino acids long. Unmatched junction bases numbered 7, after V lost 3 bases and J lost 7 bases. Germline CDR1 and CDR2: LGHNA and YSLEER. The CDR3 is CASSHASRGPEKLFF. CDR3 bases: TGCGCCAGCAGCCATGCAAGCAGGGGGCCTGAAAAACTGTTTTTT.

The chain combines TRBV10-3 with TRBJ2-1, with a weak D call TRBD2 (5 bases). Germline lookup yields CDR1 ENHRY and CDR2 SYGVKD. V lost 2 bases and J 0 bases, leaving 8 bases between the germline ends. The CDR3 has 15 residues. CDR3 sequence reads: CAISERGTSYNEQFF. The CDR3 DNA reads TGTGCCATCAGTGAGCGGGGTACCTCCTACAATGAGCAGTTCTTC.

This chain joins TRBV6-6 and TRBJ1-4; 8 positions agree with TRBD1. V lost 2 bases and J lost 8; bases outside the gene matches: 4. Germline V gene sequence: CDR1 MNHNY, CDR2 SVGAGI (reference sequence). CDR3 length: 14 amino acids. The CDR3 region has the DNA TGTGCCAGCAGTTACCCGGGACAGGTAGAAAAACTGTTTTTT. Translated, it gives CASSYPGQVEKLFF.

The CDR3 spells CASSVRQVAKNIQYF. The CDR3 DNA reads as TGTGCCAGCAGTGTACGTCAGGTGGCCAAAAACATTCAGTACTTC. The gene calls are TRBV6-1 and TRBJ2-4; D is unresolved. Trimming stripped 4 bases from V and 1 base from J, with 11 bases between. The CDR3 loop spans 15 amino acids. In germline, CDR1 is MNHNS, CDR2 SASEGT.

This clone was counted between two and nine times. This chain connects TRBV19 to TRBJ2-1, with 8 bases lining up with TRBD2. Germline CDR1 and CDR2: LNHDA and SQIVND (reference sequence). The CDR3 length is 13 residues. The V and J ends lost 7 bases and 8 bases, in that order; junction bases with no gene match: 7. In DNA, the CDR3 is TGTGCCAGTACCAGCGGGAGTGAGGATGAGCAGTTCTTC. This encodes CASTSGSEDEQFF.

The V gene is TRBV7-2, the J gene TRBJ2-7, with 10 bases aligning to TRBD1. CDR1 is SGHTA and CDR2 is FQGNSA in the germline V gene. V dropped 1 base and J dropped 7; count of bases not matched to a gene: 10. The length of the CDR3 is 16 residues. CDR3 DNA: TGTGCCAGCAGCTTAGTTTTGAGACAGGGGGCGGAAGAGCAGTACTTC. Its protein is CASSLVLRQGAEEQYF.